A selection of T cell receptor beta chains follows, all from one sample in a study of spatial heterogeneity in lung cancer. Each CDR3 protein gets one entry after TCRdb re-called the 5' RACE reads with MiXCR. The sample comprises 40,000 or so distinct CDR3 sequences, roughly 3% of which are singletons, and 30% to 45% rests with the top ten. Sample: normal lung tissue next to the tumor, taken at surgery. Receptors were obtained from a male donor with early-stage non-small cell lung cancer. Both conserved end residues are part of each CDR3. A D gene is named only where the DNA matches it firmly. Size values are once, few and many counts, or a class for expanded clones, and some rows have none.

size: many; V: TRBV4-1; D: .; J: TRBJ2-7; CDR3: CASSQGAQDEQYF; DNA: TGCGCCAGCAGCCAAGGGGCTCAGGACGAGCAGTACTTC
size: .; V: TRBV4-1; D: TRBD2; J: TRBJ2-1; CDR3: CASRLAGGIDEQFF; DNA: TGCGCCAGCAGACTAGCGGGGGGGATCGATGAGCAGTTCTTC
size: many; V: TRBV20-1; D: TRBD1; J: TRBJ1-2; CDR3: CSAPRGGRDNYGYTF; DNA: TGCAGTGCCCCCAGGGGGGGGCGCGATAACTATGGCTACACCTTC
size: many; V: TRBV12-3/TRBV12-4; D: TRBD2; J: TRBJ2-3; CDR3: CASRLAGGVDTQYF; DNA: TGTGCCAGCCGACTAGCGGGAGGGGTAGATACGCAGTATTTT
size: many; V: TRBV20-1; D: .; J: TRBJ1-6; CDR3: CSARGGPYNSPLHF; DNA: TGCAGTGCTAGAGGGGGCCCCTATAATTCACCCCTCCACTTT
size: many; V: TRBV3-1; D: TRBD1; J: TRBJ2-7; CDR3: CASSLQGASYEQYF; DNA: TGTGCCAGCAGCCTACAGGGGGCCAGCTACGAGCAGTACTTC
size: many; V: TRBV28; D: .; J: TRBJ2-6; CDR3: CASSPRWSWANVLTF; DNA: TGTGCCAGCAGCCCCCGTTGGTCCTGGGCCAACGTCCTGACTTTC
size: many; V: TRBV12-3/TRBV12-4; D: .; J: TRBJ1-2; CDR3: CASSLMLGYGYTF; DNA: TGTGCCAGCAGCCTAATGCTAGGCTATGGCTACACCTTC
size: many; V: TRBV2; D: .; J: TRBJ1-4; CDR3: CASSPSEKLFF; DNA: TGTGCCAGCAGTCCGTCCGAAAAACTGTTTTTT
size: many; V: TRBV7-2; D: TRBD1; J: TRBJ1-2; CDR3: CASSLMDRDGYTF; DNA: TGTGCCAGCAGCTTAATGGACAGGGATGGCTACACCTTC
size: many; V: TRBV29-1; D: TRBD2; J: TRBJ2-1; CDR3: CSMTSGVSGDEQFF; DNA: TGCAGCATGACTAGCGGGGTCTCCGGGGATGAGCAGTTCTTC
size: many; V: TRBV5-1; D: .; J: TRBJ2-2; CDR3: CASSPNAGVLVTGELFF; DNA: TGCGCCAGCAGCCCAAATGCAGGGGTCTTGGTCACCGGGGAGCTGTTTTTT
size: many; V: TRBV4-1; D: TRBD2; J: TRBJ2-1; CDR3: CASSQDTAGGKPNEQFF; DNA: TGCGCCAGCAGCCAAGATACGGCGGGAGGGAAACCCAATGAGCAGTTCTTC
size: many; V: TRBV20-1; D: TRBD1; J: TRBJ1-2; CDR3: CSATGGADYGYTF; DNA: TGCAGTGCCACAGGGGGCGCGGACTATGGCTACACCTTC
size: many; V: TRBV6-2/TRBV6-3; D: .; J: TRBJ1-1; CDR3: CASSYWGPEAFF; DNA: TGTGCCAGCAGTTACTGGGGACCGGAGGCTTTCTTT
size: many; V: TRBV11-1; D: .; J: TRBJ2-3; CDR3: CASSWAGPPRGDTQYF; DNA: TGTGCCAGCAGCTGGGCCGGGCCTCCGCGGGGAGATACGCAGTATTTT
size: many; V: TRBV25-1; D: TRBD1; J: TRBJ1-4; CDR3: CASSRGQYEKLFF; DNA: TGTGCCAGTTCCCGGGGACAGTATGAAAAACTGTTTTTT
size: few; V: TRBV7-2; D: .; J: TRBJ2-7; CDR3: CASSLNGVVGTYEQYF; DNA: TGTGCCAGCAGCTTAAATGGCGTGGTCGGCACCTACGAGCAGTACTTC
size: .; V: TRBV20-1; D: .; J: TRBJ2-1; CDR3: CSARHPLANEQFF; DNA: TGCAGTGCTAGACACCCCCTAGCGAATGAGCAGTTCTTC
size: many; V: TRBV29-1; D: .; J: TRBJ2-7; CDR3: CSVGSRSAYEQYF; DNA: TGCAGCGTTGGGTCCCGTTCAGCCTACGAGCAGTACTTC
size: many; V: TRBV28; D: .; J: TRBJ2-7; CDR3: CASSLDPIRTYEQYF; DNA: TGTGCCAGCAGTTTAGACCCAATTAGGACCTACGAGCAGTACTTC
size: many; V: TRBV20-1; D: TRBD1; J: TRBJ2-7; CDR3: CSARDLRQGSYEQYF; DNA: TGCAGTGCTAGAGATTTGAGACAGGGTTCTTACGAGCAGTACTTC
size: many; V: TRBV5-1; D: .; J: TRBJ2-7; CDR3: CASSKRDSREQYF; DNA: TGCGCCAGCAGCAAGCGGGACAGTCGCGAGCAGTACTTC
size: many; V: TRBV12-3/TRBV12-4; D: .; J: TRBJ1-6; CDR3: CASSRFNSPLHF; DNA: TGTGCCAGCAGCCGATTCAATTCACCCCTCCACTTT
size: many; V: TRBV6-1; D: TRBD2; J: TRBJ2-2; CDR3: CASSPGLADRTGELFF; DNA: TGTGCCAGCAGTCCGGGACTAGCGGATCGCACCGGGGAGCTGTTTTTT
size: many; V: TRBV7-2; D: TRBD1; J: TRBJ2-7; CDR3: CASSLTGQTNYEQYF; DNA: TGTGCCAGCAGCTTAACGGGACAGACAAATTACGAGCAGTACTTC
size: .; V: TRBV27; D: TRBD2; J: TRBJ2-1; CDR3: CASSSLRGGSEQFF; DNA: TGTGCCAGCAGTTCCCTGCGGGGGGGGAGTGAGCAGTTCTTC
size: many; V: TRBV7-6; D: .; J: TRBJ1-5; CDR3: CASSLPQGPQHF; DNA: TGTGCCAGCAGCTTACCCCAAGGGCCCCAGCATTTT
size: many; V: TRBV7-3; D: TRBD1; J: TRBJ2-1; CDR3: CASSLAQGANEQFF; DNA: TGTGCCAGCAGCCTGGCACAGGGGGCTAATGAGCAGTTCTTC
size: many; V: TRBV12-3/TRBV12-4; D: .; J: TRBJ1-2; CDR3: CASSGTRENYTF; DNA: TGTGCCAGCAGCGGAACCAGGGAAAACTACACCTTC
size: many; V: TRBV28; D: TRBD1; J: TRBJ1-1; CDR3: CASSHHPDRDTEAFF; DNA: TGTGCCAGCAGTCATCACCCTGACAGGGACACTGAAGCTTTCTTT
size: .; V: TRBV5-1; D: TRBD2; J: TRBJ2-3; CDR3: CASSSLAGVLTDTQYF; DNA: TGCGCCAGCAGCTCTCTAGCGGGGGTCCTCACAGATACGCAGTATTTT
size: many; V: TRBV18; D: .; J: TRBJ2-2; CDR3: CASSPGSTGELFF; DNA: TGTGCCAGCTCACCGGGGAGCACCGGGGAGCTGTTTTTT
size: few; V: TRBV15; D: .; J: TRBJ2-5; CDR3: CATSRDSRARGWEETQYF; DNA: TGTGCCACCAGCAGAGATTCCCGAGCCAGGGGTTGGGAGGAGACCCAGTACTTC
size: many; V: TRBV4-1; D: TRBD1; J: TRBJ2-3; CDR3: CASSRTGGTDTQYF; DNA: TGCGCCAGCAGCAGGACAGGGGGGACAGATACGCAGTATTTT
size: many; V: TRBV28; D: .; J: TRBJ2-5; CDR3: CASRGWIGGQETQYF; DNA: TGTGCCAGCAGGGGTTGGATTGGAGGCCAAGAGACCCAGTACTTC
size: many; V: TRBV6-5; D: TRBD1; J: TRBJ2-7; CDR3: CASSRTGGEQYF; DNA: TGTGCCAGCAGCAGGACAGGGGGCGAGCAGTACTTC
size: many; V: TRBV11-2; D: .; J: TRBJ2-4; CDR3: CASSPPVRVLAKNIQYF; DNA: TGTGCCAGCAGCCCTCCGGTTAGAGTACTAGCCAAAAACATTCAGTACTTC
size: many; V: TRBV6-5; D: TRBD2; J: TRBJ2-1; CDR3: CASSRPLAGGPSEQFF; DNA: TGTGCCAGCAGTCGGCCTCTAGCGGGGGGGCCCAGTGAGCAGTTCTTC
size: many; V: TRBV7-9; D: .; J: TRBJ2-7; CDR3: CASSLGQNYEQYF; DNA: TGTGCCAGCAGCTTAGGGCAGAACTACGAGCAGTACTTC
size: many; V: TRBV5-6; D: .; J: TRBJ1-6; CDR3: CASSPREDNSPLHF; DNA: TGTGCCAGCAGCCCCAGGGAGGACAATTCACCCCTCCACTTT
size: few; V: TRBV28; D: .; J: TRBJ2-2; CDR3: CASSSAGELFF; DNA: TGTGCCAGCAGTTCAGCCGGGGAGCTGTTTTTT
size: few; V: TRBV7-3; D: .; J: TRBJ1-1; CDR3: CASRLQPNTEAFF; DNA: TGTGCCAGCAGGCTACAGCCGAACACTGAAGCTTTCTTT
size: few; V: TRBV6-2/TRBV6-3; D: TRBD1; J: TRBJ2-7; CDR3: CAANGQGITYEQYF; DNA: TGTGCAGCTAACGGACAGGGGATTACCTACGAGCAGTACTTC
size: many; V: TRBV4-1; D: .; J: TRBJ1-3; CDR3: CASSQLQGAGNTIYF; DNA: TGCGCCAGCAGCCAATTACAGGGAGCGGGAAACACCATATATTTT
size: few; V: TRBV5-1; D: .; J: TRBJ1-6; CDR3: CASSLDVIGNSPLHF; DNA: TGCGCCAGCAGCTTGGATGTGATCGGTAATTCACCCCTCCACTTT
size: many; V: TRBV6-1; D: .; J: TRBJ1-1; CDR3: CASSEGRPGITEAFF; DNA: TGTGCCAGCAGTGAGGGCCGCCCTGGAATCACTGAAGCTTTCTTT
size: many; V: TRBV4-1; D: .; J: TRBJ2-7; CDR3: CASSQNLGEAPYEQYF; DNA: TGCGCCAGCAGCCAAAACCTGGGGGAGGCCCCCTACGAGCAGTACTTC
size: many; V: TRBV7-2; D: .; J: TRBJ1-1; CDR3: CASSLEANTEAFF; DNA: TGTGCCAGCAGCTTAGAAGCGAACACTGAAGCTTTCTTT
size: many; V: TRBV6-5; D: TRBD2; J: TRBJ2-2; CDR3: CASSLLAGGNTGELFF; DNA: TGTGCCAGCAGTCTGCTAGCGGGGGGGAACACCGGGGAGCTGTTTTTT
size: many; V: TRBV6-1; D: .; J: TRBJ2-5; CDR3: CASSSMRISGETQYF; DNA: TGTGCCAGCAGCTCTATGCGTATCTCAGGAGAGACCCAGTACTTC
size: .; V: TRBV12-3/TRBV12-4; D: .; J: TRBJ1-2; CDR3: CASSFGWGRGYTF; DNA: TGTGCCAGCAGTTTCGGTTGGGGACGGGGCTACACCTTC
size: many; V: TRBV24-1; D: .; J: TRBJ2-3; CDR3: CATSERDTQYF; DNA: TGTGCCACCAGTGAGAGAGATACGCAGTATTTT
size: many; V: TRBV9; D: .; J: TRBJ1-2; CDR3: CATTPGDGGYGYTF; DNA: TGTGCCACCACGCCGGGGGATGGAGGCTATGGCTACACCTTC
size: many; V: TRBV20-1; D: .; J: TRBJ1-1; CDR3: CSARGNTEAFF; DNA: TGCAGTGCTAGGGGGAACACTGAAGCTTTCTTT
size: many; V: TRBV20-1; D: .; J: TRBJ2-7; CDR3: CSASGREQYF; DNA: TGCAGTGCTAGCGGGCGCGAGCAGTACTTC
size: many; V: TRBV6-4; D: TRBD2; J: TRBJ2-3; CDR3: CASSKTSGSTDTQYF; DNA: TGTGCCAGCAGTAAGACTAGCGGGAGCACAGATACGCAGTATTTT